These T cell receptor beta chains were read from a single sample in a study of cytomegalovirus exposure and HLA in healthy donors. Produced via immunoSEQ multiplex PCR; TCRdb's table is partial and in-frame only. The sample shows about 89,000 clones, about 76% of them seen only once. Sequences were obtained from PBMCs. These receptor sequences come from a man aged 30 to 45 in good health and CMV-seropositive. Each CDR3 is given with its conserved first and last residue. A D gene is named only where the DNA matches it firmly. Clone size is stated in some rows and not others, as once, few, many or a class when expanded.

CDR3: CASSLGTGGLEQYF; DNA: TGTGCCAGCAGTTTGGGGACAGGGGGCCTCGAGCAGTACTTC; D: TRBD1; size: -; J: TRBJ2-7; V: TRBV6-5
CDR3: CASSPATGLSYEQYF; DNA: TGCGCCAGCAGCCCCGCCACCGGACTGAGCTACGAGCAGTACTTC; D: -; size: -; J: TRBJ2-7; V: TRBV5-1
CDR3: CASSPPGVMNTEAFF; DNA: TGCGCCAGCAGCCCACCGGGGGTAATGAACACTGAAGCTTTCTTT; D: -; size: -; J: TRBJ1-1; V: TRBV4-1
CDR3: CASTPGTSGGGEQFF; DNA: TGTGCCAGTACCCCCGGGACTAGCGGGGGTGGTGAGCAGTTCTTC; D: TRBD2; size: -; J: TRBJ2-1; V: TRBV6-6
CDR3: CASSKWEGTDTQYF; DNA: TGTGCCAGCAGTAAGTGGGAGGGCACAGATACGCAGTATTTT; D: -; size: once; J: TRBJ2-3; V: TRBV27
CDR3: CASSLARGQGEPQYF; DNA: TGTGCCAGCAGCTTGGCGCGTGGCCAGGGGGAGCCCCAGTACTTC; D: TRBD1; size: -; J: TRBJ2-5; V: TRBV5-6
CDR3: CASSENQAPQPQHF; DNA: TGTGCCAGCAGTGAAAATCAGGCTCCTCAGCCCCAGCATTTT; D: -; size: -; J: TRBJ1-5; V: TRBV6-1
CDR3: CASSFVRGYEQYF; DNA: TGTGCCAGCAGCTTCGTTCGGGGTTACGAGCAGTACTTC; D: -; size: -; J: TRBJ2-7; V: TRBV7-2
CDR3: CASSRQGEEKLFF; DNA: TGTGCCAGCAGCAGACAGGGAGAAGAAAAACTGTTTTTT; D: TRBD1; size: -; J: TRBJ1-4; V: TRBV2
CDR3: CASSPGQNTGELFF; DNA: TGTGCCAGCTCACCAGGACAGAACACCGGGGAGCTGTTTTTT; D: -; size: -; J: TRBJ2-2; V: TRBV18
CDR3: CASSRDRENYGYTF; DNA: TGTGCCAGCTCACGGGACAGGGAAAACTATGGCTACACCTTC; D: TRBD1; size: once; J: TRBJ1-2; V: TRBV18
CDR3: CASSSGDRGYNSPLHF; DNA: TGTGCCAGCAGCTCGGGGGACAGGGGGTATAATTCACCCCTCCACTTT; D: TRBD1; size: -; J: TRBJ1-6; V: TRBV5-6
CDR3: CASSRLARTDTQYF; DNA: TGTGCCAGCAGTAGACTAGCGAGGACAGATACGCAGTATTTT; D: TRBD2; size: -; J: TRBJ2-3; V: TRBV28
CDR3: CSVVQQGAYEQYF; DNA: TGCAGCGTCGTCCAACAGGGGGCCTACGAGCAGTACTTC; D: TRBD1; size: -; J: TRBJ2-7; V: TRBV29-1
CDR3: CAWDREVRSPLHF; DNA: TGTGCCTGGGACCGGGAAGTGCGATCACCCCTCCACTTT; D: -; size: -; J: TRBJ1-6; V: TRBV30
CDR3: CASSPPEGGTYGYTF; DNA: TGTGCCAGCTCACCACCGGAAGGGGGCACCTATGGCTACACCTTC; D: TRBD1; size: -; J: TRBJ1-2; V: TRBV18
CDR3: CASQPPSGGETQYF; DNA: TGTGCCAGCCAACCCCCCAGCGGCGGAGAGACCCAGTACTTC; D: -; size: -; J: TRBJ2-5; V: TRBV9
CDR3: CAWSVLGSPLHF; DNA: TGTGCCTGGAGTGTACTAGGTTCACCCCTCCACTTT; D: -; size: -; J: TRBJ1-6; V: TRBV30
CDR3: CASSPYGQTYEQYF; DNA: TGTGCCAGCAGCCCCTATGGACAGACCTACGAGCAGTACTTC; D: -; size: -; J: TRBJ2-7; V: TRBV21-1
CDR3: CASSSPAYEQYF; DNA: TGTGCCAGCAGTTCCCCGGCCTACGAGCAGTACTTC; D: -; size: -; J: TRBJ2-7; V: TRBV6-5
CDR3: CASSQGQGPETQYF; DNA: TGTGCCAGCAGCCAAGGACAGGGTCCGGAGACCCAGTACTTC; D: TRBD1; size: -; J: TRBJ2-5; V: TRBV5-6
CDR3: CASNNGGHYSNQPQHF; DNA: TGTGCCAGCAATAACGGGGGGCATTATAGCAATCAGCCCCAGCATTTT; D: -; size: -; J: TRBJ1-5; V: TRBV6-6
CDR3: CASSPGRDYGYTF; DNA: TGTGCCAGCAGCCCTGGGAGAGACTATGGCTACACCTTC; D: -; size: once; J: TRBJ1-2; V: TRBV16
CDR3: CASSRRQGPYNEQFF; DNA: TGTGCCAGCAGCCGAAGACAGGGACCTTACAATGAGCAGTTCTTC; D: TRBD1; size: -; J: TRBJ2-1; V: TRBV7-9
CDR3: CASSLRGRATDTQYF; DNA: TGTGCCAGCAGCTTAAGAGGCAGGGCGACAGATACGCAGTATTTT; D: -; size: -; J: TRBJ2-3; V: TRBV7-3
CDR3: CATSTSEYGTQYF; DNA: TGTGCCACCAGCACTTCTGAATACGGTACGCAGTATTTT; D: -; size: -; J: TRBJ2-3; V: TRBV27
CDR3: CASIRHPNTEAFF; DNA: TGTGCCAGCATCAGACACCCCAACACTGAAGCTTTCTTT; D: -; size: few; J: TRBJ1-1; V: TRBV6-5
CDR3: CASSVGDSLGLNYGYTF; DNA: TGTGCCAGCAGCGTGGGGGACAGCTTGGGACTTAACTATGGCTACACCTTC; D: TRBD1; size: -; J: TRBJ1-2; V: TRBV9
CDR3: CASSLDQGPNTEAFF; DNA: TGTGCCAGCAGCTTAGATCAGGGGCCGAACACTGAAGCTTTCTTT; D: -; size: once; J: TRBJ1-1; V: TRBV11-2
CDR3: CASSSQGAPGNSPLHF; DNA: TGTGCCAGCAGTTCCCAAGGGGCCCCTGGGAATTCACCCCTCCACTTT; D: -; size: -; J: TRBJ1-6; V: TRBV27
CDR3: CASRWTQNQPQHF; DNA: TGTGCCAGCAGGTGGACACAAAATCAGCCCCAGCATTTT; D: -; size: few; J: TRBJ1-5; V: TRBV2
CDR3: CASRRQGEGEKLFF; DNA: TGTGCCAGCAGAAGACAGGGGGAAGGTGAAAAACTGTTTTTT; D: TRBD1; size: -; J: TRBJ1-4; V: TRBV6-5
CDR3: CASSYSRIPSGELFF; DNA: TGTGCCAGCAGTTACTCGCGAATACCTAGTGGGGAGCTGTTTTTT; D: -; size: -; J: TRBJ2-2; V: TRBV6-5
CDR3: CASSGGHLNTEAFF; DNA: TGTGCCAGCAGTGGGGGACACTTGAACACTGAAGCTTTCTTT; D: -; size: -; J: TRBJ1-1; V: TRBV2
CDR3: CASSRTPGTGAIGYTF; DNA: TGTGCCAGTAGTCGAACCCCCGGGACAGGGGCGATTGGCTACACCTTC; D: TRBD1; size: -; J: TRBJ1-2; V: TRBV19
CDR3: CASSQEQTWANEKLFF; DNA: TGCGCCAGCAGCCAAGAACAGACATGGGCCAATGAAAAACTGTTTTTT; D: -; size: few; J: TRBJ1-4; V: TRBV4-1
CDR3: CASRSVGTDTQYF; DNA: TGTGCCAGCAGGTCAGTGGGCACAGATACGCAGTATTTT; D: -; size: -; J: TRBJ2-3; V: TRBV6-5
CDR3: CASRGPGQGVSNTEAFF; DNA: TGTGCCAGCAGGGGACCGGGACAGGGGGTTTCGAACACTGAAGCTTTCTTT; D: TRBD1; size: -; J: TRBJ1-1; V: TRBV2
CDR3: CASSSSVNTEAFF; DNA: TGTGCCAGCAGCTCTTCAGTCAACACTGAAGCTTTCTTT; D: -; size: -; J: TRBJ1-1; V: TRBV7-3
CDR3: CASSGWVSGTDTQYF; DNA: TGTGCCAGCAGCGGCTGGGTTAGCGGCACAGATACGCAGTATTTT; D: -; size: -; J: TRBJ2-3; V: TRBV9
CDR3: CASRPRGGNEQFF; DNA: TGTGCCAGCCGACCGCGCGGGGGGAATGAGCAGTTCTTC; D: TRBD2; size: -; J: TRBJ2-1; V: TRBV6-4
CDR3: CASSLGTAYSYEQYF; DNA: TGCGCCAGCAGCTTGGGTACAGCCTACTCCTACGAGCAGTACTTC; D: -; size: -; J: TRBJ2-7; V: TRBV5-1
CDR3: CASSRTGSEDTEAFF; DNA: TGCGCCAGCAGCCGAACAGGGAGTGAGGACACTGAAGCTTTCTTT; D: -; size: few; J: TRBJ1-1; V: TRBV4-3
CDR3: CASRGRDFGQGNFEAFF; DNA: TGTGCCAGCAGGGGTCGTGATTTTGGACAGGGGAATTTTGAAGCTTTCTTT; D: TRBD1; size: -; J: TRBJ1-1; V: TRBV2
CDR3: CASSRREAFF; DNA: TGTGCCAGCAGTCGGCGGGAAGCTTTCTTT; D: -; size: -; J: TRBJ1-1; V: TRBV2